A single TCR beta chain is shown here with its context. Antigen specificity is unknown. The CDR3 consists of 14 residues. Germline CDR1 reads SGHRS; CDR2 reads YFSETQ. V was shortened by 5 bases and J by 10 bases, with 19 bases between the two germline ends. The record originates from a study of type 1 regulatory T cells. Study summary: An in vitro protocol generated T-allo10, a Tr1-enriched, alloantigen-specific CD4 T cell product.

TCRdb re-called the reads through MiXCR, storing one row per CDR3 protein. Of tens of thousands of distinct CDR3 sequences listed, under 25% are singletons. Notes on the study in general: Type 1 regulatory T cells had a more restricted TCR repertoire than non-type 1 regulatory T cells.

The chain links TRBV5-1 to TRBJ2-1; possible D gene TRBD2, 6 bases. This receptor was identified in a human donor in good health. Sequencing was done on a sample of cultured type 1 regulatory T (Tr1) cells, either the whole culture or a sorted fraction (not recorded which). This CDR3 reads CASSPGRYSEEQFF. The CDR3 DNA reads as TGCGCCAGCAGTCCGGGGAGGTACTCAGAAGAGCAGTTCTTC. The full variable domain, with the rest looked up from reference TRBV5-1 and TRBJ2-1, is KAGVTQTPRYLIKTRGQQVTLSCSPISGHRSVSWYQQTPGQGLQFLFEYFSETQRNKGNFPGRFSGRQFSNSRSEMNVSTLELGDSALYLCASSPGRYSEEQFFGPGTRLTVL.